This T cell receptor (beta chain) was sequenced for a study of shared clonotypes between healthy human individuals. The CDR3 length is 14 residues. The junction had 8 bases not matched to a gene; V was cut back by 5 bases and J by 4 bases. Germline V lookup: CDR1 SEHNR, CDR2 FQNEAQ (reference sequence). TCRdb's copy holds only in-frame clones and misses some; the assay was immunoSEQ multiplex PCR. The data contain about 2.3 million clones, 85% to 95% of them singletons. This TCR derives from a young man in good health. Some clones in this sample may be carry-over from other donors' samples. The J gene is TRBJ2-7, the V gene TRBV7-9; 7 bases agree with TRBD1. The source material was naive CD4+ T cells from PBMCs. Subset of the sample: CD45RA+ positively selected. Here the CDR3 DNA reads TGTGCCAGCAGCCCGCGACAGGGTAGGTACGAGCAGTACTTC. As protein: CASSPRQGRYEQYF.